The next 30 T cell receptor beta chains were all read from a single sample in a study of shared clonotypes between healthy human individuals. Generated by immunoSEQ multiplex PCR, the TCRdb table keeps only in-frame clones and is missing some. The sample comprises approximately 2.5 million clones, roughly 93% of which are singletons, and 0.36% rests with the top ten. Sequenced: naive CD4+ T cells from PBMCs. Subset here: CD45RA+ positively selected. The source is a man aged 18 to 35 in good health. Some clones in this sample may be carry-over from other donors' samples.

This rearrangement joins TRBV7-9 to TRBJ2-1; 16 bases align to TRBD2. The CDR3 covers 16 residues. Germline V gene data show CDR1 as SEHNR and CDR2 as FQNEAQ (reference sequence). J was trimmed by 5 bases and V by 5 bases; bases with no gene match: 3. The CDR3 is CASSPGTSGRDNEQFF. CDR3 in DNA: TGTGCCAGCAGCCCCGGGACTAGCGGGAGGGACAATGAGCAGTTCTTC.

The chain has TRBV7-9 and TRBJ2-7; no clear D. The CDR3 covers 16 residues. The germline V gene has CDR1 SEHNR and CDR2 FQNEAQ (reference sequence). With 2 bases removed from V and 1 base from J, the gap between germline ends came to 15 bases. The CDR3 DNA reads TGTGCCAGCAGCTTAAGTCGGCTCACGAATTCCTACGAGCAGTACTTC. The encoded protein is CASSLSRLTNSYEQYF.

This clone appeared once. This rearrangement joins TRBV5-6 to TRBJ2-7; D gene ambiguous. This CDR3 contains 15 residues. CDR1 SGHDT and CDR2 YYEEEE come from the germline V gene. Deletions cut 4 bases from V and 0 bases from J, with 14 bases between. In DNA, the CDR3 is TGTGCCAGCAGCCGTGACCCTACAGTCTCCTACGAGCAGTACTTC. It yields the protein CASSRDPTVSYEQYF.

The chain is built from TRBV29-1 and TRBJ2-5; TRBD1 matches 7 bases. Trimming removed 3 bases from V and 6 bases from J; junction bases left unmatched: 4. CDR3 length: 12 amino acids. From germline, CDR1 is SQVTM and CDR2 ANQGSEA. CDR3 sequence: CSVDRQGQTQYF. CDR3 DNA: TGCAGCGTTGATCGACAGGGCCAGACCCAGTACTTC.

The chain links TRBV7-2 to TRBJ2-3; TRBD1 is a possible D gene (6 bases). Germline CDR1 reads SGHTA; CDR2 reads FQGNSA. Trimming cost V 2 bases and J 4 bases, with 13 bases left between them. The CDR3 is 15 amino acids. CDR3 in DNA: TGTGCCAGCAGCTTACGCAGGGGTCCGGCAGATACGCAGTATTTT. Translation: CASSLRRGPADTQYF.

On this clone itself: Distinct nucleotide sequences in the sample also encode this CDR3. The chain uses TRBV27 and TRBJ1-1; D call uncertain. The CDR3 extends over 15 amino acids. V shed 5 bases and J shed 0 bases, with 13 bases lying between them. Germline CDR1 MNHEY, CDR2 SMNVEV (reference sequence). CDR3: CASSLRGLMNTEAFF. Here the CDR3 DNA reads TGTGCCAGCAGTCTCCGCGGACTTATGAACACTGAAGCTTTCTTT.

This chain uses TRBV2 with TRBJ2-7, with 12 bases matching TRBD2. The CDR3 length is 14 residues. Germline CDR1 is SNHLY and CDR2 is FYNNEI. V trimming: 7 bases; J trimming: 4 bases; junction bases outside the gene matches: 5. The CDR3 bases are TGTGCCAGCAACCGACTAGCGGGAGATTACGAGCAGTACTTC. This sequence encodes CASNRLAGDYEQYF.

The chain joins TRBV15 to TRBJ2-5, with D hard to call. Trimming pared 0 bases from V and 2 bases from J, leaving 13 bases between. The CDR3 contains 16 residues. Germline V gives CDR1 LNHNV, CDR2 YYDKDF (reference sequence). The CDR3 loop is CATSREPSVFQETQYF. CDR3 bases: TGTGCCACCAGCAGAGAGCCGTCCGTATTTCAAGAGACCCAGTACTTC.

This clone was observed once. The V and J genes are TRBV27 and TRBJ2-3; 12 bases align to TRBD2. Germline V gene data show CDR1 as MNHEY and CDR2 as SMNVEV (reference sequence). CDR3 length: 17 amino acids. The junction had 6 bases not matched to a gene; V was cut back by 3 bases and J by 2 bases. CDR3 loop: CASSFRLAGGITDTQYF. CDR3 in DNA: TGTGCCAGCAGTTTTAGGCTAGCGGGAGGGATCACAGATACGCAGTATTTT.

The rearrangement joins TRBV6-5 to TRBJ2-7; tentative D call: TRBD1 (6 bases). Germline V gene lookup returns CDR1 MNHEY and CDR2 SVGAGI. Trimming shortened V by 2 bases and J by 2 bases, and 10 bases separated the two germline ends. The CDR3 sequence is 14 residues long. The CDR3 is CASSYNRATYEQYF. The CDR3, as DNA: TGTGCCAGCAGTTACAACAGGGCAACCTACGAGCAGTACTTC.

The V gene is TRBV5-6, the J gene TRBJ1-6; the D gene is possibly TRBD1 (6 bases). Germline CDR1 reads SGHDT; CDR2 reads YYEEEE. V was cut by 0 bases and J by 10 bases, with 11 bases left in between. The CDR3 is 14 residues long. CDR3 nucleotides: TGTGCCAGCAGCTTGGCAGGGGATGGATCACCCCTCCACTTT. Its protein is CASSLAGDGSPLHF. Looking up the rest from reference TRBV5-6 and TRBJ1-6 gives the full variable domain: DAGVTQSPTHLIKTRGQQVTLRCSPKSGHDTVSWYQQALGQGPQFIFQYYEEEERQRGNFPDRFSGHQFPNYSSELNVNALLLGDSALYLCASSLAGDGSPLHFGNGTRLTVT.

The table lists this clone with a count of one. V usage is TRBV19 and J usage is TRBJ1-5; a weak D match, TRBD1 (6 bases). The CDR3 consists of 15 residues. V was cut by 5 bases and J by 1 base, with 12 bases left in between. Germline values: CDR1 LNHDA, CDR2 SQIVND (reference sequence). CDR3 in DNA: TGTGCCAGTAGTCTCGGGACAACGAGCAATCAGCCCCAGCATTTT. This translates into CASSLGTTSNQPQHF.

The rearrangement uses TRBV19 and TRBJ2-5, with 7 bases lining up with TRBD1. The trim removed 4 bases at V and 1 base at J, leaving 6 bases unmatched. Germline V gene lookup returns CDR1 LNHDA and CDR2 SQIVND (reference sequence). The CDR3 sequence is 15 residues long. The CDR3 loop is CASSTTGTPQETQYF. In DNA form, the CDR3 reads TGTGCCAGTAGTACGACAGGGACGCCCCAAGAGACCCAGTACTTC.

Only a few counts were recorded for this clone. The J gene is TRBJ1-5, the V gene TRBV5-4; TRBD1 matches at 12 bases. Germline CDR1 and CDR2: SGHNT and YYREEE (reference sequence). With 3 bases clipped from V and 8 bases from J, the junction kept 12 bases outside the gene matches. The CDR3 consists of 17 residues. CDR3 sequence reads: CASSWDQGQGAGEPQHF. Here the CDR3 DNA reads TGTGCCAGCAGCTGGGACCAGGGACAGGGGGCAGGGGAGCCCCAGCATTTT.

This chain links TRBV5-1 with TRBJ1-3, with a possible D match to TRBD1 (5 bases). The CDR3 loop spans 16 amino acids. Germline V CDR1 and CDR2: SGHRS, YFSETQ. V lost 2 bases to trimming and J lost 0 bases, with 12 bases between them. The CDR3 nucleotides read TGCGCCAGCAGCTTTGGTGGCAGGGCCTCTGGAAACACCATATATTTT. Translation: CASSFGGRASGNTIYF.

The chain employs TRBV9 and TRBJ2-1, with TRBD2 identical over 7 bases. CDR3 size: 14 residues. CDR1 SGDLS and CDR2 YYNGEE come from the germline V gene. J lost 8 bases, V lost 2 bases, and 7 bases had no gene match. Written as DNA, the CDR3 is TGTGCCAGCAGCGTGACTAGCCGGGGGGATGAGCAGTTCTTC. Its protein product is CASSVTSRGDEQFF.

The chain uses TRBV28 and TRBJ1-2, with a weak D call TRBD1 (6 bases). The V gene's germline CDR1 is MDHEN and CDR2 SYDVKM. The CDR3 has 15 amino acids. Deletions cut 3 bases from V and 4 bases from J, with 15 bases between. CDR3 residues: CASSLIQGRSYGYTF. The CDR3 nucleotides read TGTGCCAGCAGTTTGATACAGGGTCGAAGCTATGGCTACACCTTC.

DNA of the CDR3: TGCGCCAGCAGCTTGGAACCGGATGTGCGGACCTACACCTTC. Amino acid sequence: CASSLEPDVRTYTF. This chain connects TRBV5-1 to TRBJ1-2, with unresolved D. The V gene lost 0 bases and the J gene lost 10 bases, with 16 bases spanning the gap. The CDR3 is made up of 14 amino acids. The germline CDR1 and CDR2 sequences are SGHRS and YFSETQ. Supplemented by reference TRBV5-1 and TRBJ1-2, the full variable domain reads KAGVTQTPRYLIKTRGQQVTLSCSPISGHRSVSWYQQTPGQGLQFLFEYFSETQRNKGNFPGRFSGRQFSNSRSEMNVSTLELGDSALYLCASSLEPDVRTYTFGSGTRLTVV.

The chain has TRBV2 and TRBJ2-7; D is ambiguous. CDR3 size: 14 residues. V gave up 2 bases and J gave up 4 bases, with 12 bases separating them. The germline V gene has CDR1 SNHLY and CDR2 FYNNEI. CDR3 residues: CASSEQGDLYEQYF. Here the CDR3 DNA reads TGTGCCAGCAGTGAACAAGGAGACTTGTACGAGCAGTACTTC.

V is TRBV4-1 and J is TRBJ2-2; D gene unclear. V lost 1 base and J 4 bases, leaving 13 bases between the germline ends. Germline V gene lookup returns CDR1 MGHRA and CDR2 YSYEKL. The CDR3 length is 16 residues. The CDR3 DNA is TGCGCCAGCAGCCAAGTTGGGCGACTGGTCACCGGGGAGCTGTTTTTT. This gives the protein CASSQVGRLVTGELFF.

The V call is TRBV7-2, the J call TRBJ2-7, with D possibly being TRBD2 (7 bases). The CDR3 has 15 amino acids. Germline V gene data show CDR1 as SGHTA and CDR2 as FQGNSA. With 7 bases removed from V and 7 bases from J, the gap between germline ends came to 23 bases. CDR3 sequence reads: CASTYGGLSSWEQYF. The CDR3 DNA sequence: TGTGCCAGCACCTACGGGGGGCTTTCGTCCTGGGAGCAGTACTTC.

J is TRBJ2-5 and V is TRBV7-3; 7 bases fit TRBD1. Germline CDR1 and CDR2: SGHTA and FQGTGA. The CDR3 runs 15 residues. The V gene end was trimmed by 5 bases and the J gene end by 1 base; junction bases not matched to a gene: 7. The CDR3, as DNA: TGTGCCAGCAGCCCCCGGGCAGGGGGCCAAGAGACCCAGTACTTC. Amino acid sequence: CASSPRAGGQETQYF.

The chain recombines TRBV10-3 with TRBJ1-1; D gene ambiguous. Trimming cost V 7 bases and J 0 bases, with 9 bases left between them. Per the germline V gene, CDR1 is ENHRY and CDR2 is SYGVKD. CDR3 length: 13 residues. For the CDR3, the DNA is TGTGCCATCATAAAAGCCTTGAACACTGAAGCTTTCTTT. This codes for CAIIKALNTEAFF.

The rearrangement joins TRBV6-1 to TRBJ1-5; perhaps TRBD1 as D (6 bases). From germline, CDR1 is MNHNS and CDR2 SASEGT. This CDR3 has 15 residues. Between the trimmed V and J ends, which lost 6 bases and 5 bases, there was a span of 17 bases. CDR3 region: CASRRGGHDYQPQHF. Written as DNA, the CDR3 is TGTGCCAGCAGGAGGGGGGGACACGATTATCAGCCCCAGCATTTT.

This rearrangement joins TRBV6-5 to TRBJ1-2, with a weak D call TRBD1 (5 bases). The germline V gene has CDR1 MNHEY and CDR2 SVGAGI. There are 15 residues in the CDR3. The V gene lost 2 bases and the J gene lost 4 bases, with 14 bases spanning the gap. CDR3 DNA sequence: TGTGCCAGCAGTTACATATCAGGGACCTCCTATGGCTACACCTTC. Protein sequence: CASSYISGTSYGYTF.

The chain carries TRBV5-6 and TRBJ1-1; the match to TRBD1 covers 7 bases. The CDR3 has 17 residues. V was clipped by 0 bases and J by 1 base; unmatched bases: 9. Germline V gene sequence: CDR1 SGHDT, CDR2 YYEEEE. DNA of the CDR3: TGTGCCAGCAGCTTGGCGGGACGACAGGGTTGGAACACTGAAGCTTTCTTT. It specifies CASSLAGRQGWNTEAFF.

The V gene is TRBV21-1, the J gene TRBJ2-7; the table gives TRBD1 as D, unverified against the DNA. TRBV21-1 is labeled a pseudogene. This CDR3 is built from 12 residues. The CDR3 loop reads CASSRQRGEQYF. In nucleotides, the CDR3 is TGTGCCAGCAGCCGACAAAGGGGCGAGCAGTACTTC.

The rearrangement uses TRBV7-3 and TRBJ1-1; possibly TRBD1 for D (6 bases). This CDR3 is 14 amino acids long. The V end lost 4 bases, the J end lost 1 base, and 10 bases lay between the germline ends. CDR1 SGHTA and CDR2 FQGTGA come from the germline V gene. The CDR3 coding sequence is TGTGCCAGCAGCTCCCCGGGGGCGAACACTGAAGCTTTCTTT. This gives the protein CASSSPGANTEAFF.

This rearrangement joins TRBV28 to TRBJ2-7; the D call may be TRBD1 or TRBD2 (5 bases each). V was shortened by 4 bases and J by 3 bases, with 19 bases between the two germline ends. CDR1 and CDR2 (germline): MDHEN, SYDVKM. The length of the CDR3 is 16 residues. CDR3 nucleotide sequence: TGTGCCAGCAGTTCGGCCTCGGGGCAGGGTGGCTACGAGCAGTACTTC. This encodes CASSSASGQGGYEQYF.

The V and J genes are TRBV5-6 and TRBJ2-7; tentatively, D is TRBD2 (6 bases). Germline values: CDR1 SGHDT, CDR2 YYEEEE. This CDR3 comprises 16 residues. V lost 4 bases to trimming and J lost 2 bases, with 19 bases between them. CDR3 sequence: CASSPRGTRGPYEQYF. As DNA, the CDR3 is TGTGCCAGCAGCCCCCGAGGGACTCGGGGCCCCTACGAGCAGTACTTC.